The text below deals with one T cell receptor (beta chain). Source study methods: From reference gene primer amplification, estimates of nucleated cell counts were derived. Sequenced by immunoSEQ multiplex PCR; TCRdb stores in-frame clones only, minus some. V, J and clone size reflect that table, while D and trimming were determined from the DNA. In the table there are a few hundred thousand clones, approximately 88% of which are singletons. The Seattle site enrolled patients during active infection and followed them longitudinally. V gave up 4 bases and J gave up 1 base, with 18 bases separating them. The CDR3 is 18 amino acids. The germline gives CDR1 SGHRS, CDR2 YFSETQ. This entry belongs to a study of blood T cell repertoires in COVID-19. Study-level background: Samples taken during acute and convalescent COVID-19 were collected in the United States, Italy and Spain. From T cells, B-cell-depleted T cells, or PBMCs came the material, which was cDNA or gDNA.

This chain uses TRBV5-1 with TRBJ2-6; the D gene is possibly TRBD2 (5 bases). The clonotype comes from a woman aged 45-65 years with COVID-19, enrolled during active disease. Sequenced input: peripheral blood. This chain's CDR3 is CASSRWGDSLSGANVLTF. The CDR3 DNA sequence: TGCGCCAGCAGCCGGTGGGGAGATAGTCTATCTGGGGCCAACGTCCTGACTTTC.